This record covers a single T cell receptor (beta chain). This entry belongs to a study of blood T cell repertoires in COVID-19. This CDR3 has 15 residues. With 2 bases clipped from V and 6 bases from J, the junction kept 6 bases outside the gene matches. CDR1 and CDR2 (germline): LNHDA, SQIVND (reference sequence). TCRdb's table, derived via immunoSEQ multiplex PCR, lists solely in-frame clones and lacks some. Of about 200,000 clones in the sample, roughly nine tenths were seen once. Sample: peripheral blood. This receptor was taken from a woman between 50 and 59 years old with acute or convalescent COVID-19. This chain links TRBV19 with TRBJ1-2, with 10 nucleotides matching TRBD1. The CDR3 bases are TGTGCCAGTAGTATACCCCGGGGGACAGGGGATGGCTACACCTTC. Translation: CASSIPRGTGDGYTF.